The clone carrying this T cell receptor beta chain was recorded a few times. The sample, around 9.9 milliliters of peripheral blood, was drawn from each donor. Germline CDR1 reads KGHSH; CDR2 reads LQKENI. V was shortened by 4 bases and J by 6 bases, with 12 bases between the two germline ends. CDR3 length equals 13 residues. Sample-barcoded 5' priming and a J-beta primer mix drove a second PCR of 7 to 11 cycles. Per sample, CDR3-containing paired-end reads numbered at least 3 million. One entry per CDR3 protein results from TCRdb running MiXCR on the 5' RACE reads. The repertoire has fewer than 2,000,000 distinct CDR3 sequences, roughly 30% of them found once; the top ten carry around 10%. The record originates from a study of blood T cells in healthy people across ages.

The chain has TRBV18 and TRBJ1-1, with unresolved D. The source is a woman in her thirties in good health. The sequenced sample consisted of blood. CDR3 DNA sequence: TGTGCCAGCTCACAAACCCGGACCCCTGAAGCTTTCTTT. Translation gives CASSQTRTPEAFF.